What follows are 30 T cell receptor beta chains derived from one specimen sequenced in a study of T cells in Graves' hyperthyroidism and ophthalmopathy. Amplified TCR beta CDR3 regions derived from RNA transcripts. An initial round of RT-PCR targeting the TCR CDR3 relied on the HTBI primer set. MiXCR was run by TCRdb on the multiplex PCR reads, yielding one entry per CDR3 protein. The sample lists fewer than 900,000 distinct CDR3 sequences; approximately 19% were seen once. The specimen sequenced was blood. The receptors were sampled from a woman between 45 and 60 years old with Graves' hyperthyroidism that later progressed to Graves' ophthalmopathy.

This clonotype was detected ten times or more. This chain links TRBV7-2 with TRBJ1-5; D is undetermined. The germline V and J ends were trimmed by 4 bases and 3 bases, with 10 bases remaining between them. CDR3 size: 14 residues. CDR1 is SGHTA and CDR2 is FQGNSA in the germline V gene. The CDR3 nucleotides are TGTGCCAGCAGCTCCCTGGGGAACAATCAGCCCCAGCATTTT. Its translation is CASSSLGNNQPQHF.

The genes are TRBV9 and TRBJ1-1, with TRBD1 as a possible D gene (6 bases). V was cut by 0 bases and J by 4 bases, with 10 bases left in between. Germline assignment: CDR1 SGDLS and CDR2 YYNGEE. This CDR3 spans 14 amino acids. The CDR3 sequence: CASSVVGGATEAFF. The CDR3 DNA reads as TGTGCCAGCAGCGTAGTCGGGGGGGCCACTGAAGCTTTCTTT.

This clonotype was recorded many times. The chain recombines TRBV12-3 or TRBV12-4 with TRBJ2-3; 13 nucleotides line up with TRBD2. This CDR3 spans 19 amino acids. V dropped 4 bases and J dropped 2; count of bases not matched to a gene: 12. The CDR3 spells CASSSKLAGGRIDTDTQYF. In nucleotides, the CDR3 is TGTGCCAGCAGTTCGAAACTAGCGGGGGGGCGAATTGACACAGATACGCAGTATTTT.

CDR3 protein: CASKGQDSYGYTF. CDR3 bases: TGTGCCAGCAAGGGACAGGACTCTTACGGCTACACCTTC. The gene calls are TRBV5-4 and TRBJ1-2, with TRBD1 matching over 8 bases. The length of the CDR3 is 13 residues. Germline-derived CDR1 and CDR2 are SGHNT and YYREEE (reference sequence). V trimming: 6 bases; J trimming: 8 bases; junction bases outside the gene matches: 9.

Notes on this clonotype: This could be a read error, since a much larger clone is one nucleotide away. The J gene is TRBJ2-7, the V gene TRBV7-8; 8 bases match TRBD2. This CDR3 contains 15 residues. The germline V gene encodes CDR1 SGHVS and CDR2 FQNEAQ. V trimming: 1 base; J trimming: 5 bases; junction bases outside the gene matches: 7. In nucleotides, the CDR3 is TGTGCCAGCAGCTTAGACGCGGGGGGTGCCCACGAGCAGTACTTC. It codes for CASSLDAGGAHEQYF. The whole variable domain, remainder taken from reference TRBV7-8 and TRBJ2-7, is GAGVSQSPRYKVAKRGQDVALRCDPISGHVSLFWYQQALGQGPEFLTYFQNEAQLDKSGLPSDRFFAERPEGSVSTLKIQRTQQEDSAVYLCASSLDAGGAHEQYFGPGTRLTVT.

As for this clonotype: It may be a read error: a sequence one base away is much more abundant. The J gene is TRBJ1-2, the V gene TRBV20-1; D gene uncertain. The CDR3 is 11 amino acids. Germline CDR1 reads DFQATT; CDR2 reads SNEGSKA (reference sequence). The CDR3 nucleotides are TGCGGTGCTAGAGCTAGATATGGCTACACCTTC. Translation gives CGARARYGYTF.

This rearrangement joins TRBV4-1 to TRBJ1-6; TRBD1 matches at 7 bases. The CDR3 totals 18 residues. V trimming: 1 base; J trimming: 5 bases; junction bases outside the gene matches: 11. Germline values: CDR1 MGHRA, CDR2 YSYEKL. Written as DNA, the CDR3 is TGCGCCAGCAGCCAAGTATTTAGACAGGGCGGAGATAATTCACCCCTCCACTTT. Translating it yields CASSQVFRQGGDNSPLHF.

On this clonotype: At one of its ends the junction is not consistent with the germline gene, which may arise from a read error. V gene TRBV30 combines with J gene TRBJ2-2; no reliable D call. The CDR3 consists of 12 residues. Germline assignment: CDR1 GTSNPN and CDR2 SVGIG (reference sequence). The CDR3 spells CAWSLDTRELFF. The CDR3 nucleotides read TGTGCCTGGAGTCTCGACACCAGGGAGCTGTTTTTT.

As for this clonotype: Sequence at one end of the junction differs from germline and may be a read error. The chain couples TRBV5-1 to TRBJ2-5; maybe TRBD2 (6 bases). CDR1 and CDR2 (germline): SGHRS, YFSETQ. The CDR3 has 15 residues. The CDR3 sequence: CVSSLEGGDQEAQYF. CDR3 nucleotides: TGCGTCAGCAGCTTGGAGGGCGGGGATCAAGAGGCCCAGTACTTC. Filled out from reference TRBV5-1 and TRBJ2-5, the complete variable domain reads KAGVTQTPRYLIKTRGQQVTLSCSPISGHRSVSWYQQTPGQGLQFLFEYFSETQRNKGNFPGRFSGRQFSNSRSEMNVSTLELGDSALYLCVSSLEGGDQEAQYFGPGTRLLVL.

The genes are TRBV19 and TRBJ1-1; TRBD1 might be the D (6 bases). Trimming left V 5 bases short and J 1 base short, with 17 bases between. CDR3 length equals 16 residues. Germline CDR1 and CDR2: LNHDA and SQIVND (reference sequence). CDR3 bases: TGTGCCAGTAGTCCCCAGCGGGGGCTCGGGAACACTGAAGCTTTCTTT. This gives the protein CASSPQRGLGNTEAFF.

This clonotype was counted at least ten times. The V and J genes are TRBV6-6 and TRBJ1-1, with D uncertain. The CDR3 runs to 14 residues. V was cut by 1 base and J by 1 base, with 7 bases left in between. Germline V CDR1 and CDR2: MNHNY, SVGAGI (reference sequence). The CDR3 DNA reads as TGTGCCAGCAGTTACTGGGCAGCGAACACTGAAGCTTTCTTT. It codes for CASSYWAANTEAFF.

This clonotype was picked up many times. The rearrangement links TRBV3-1 to TRBJ2-1, with D tentatively TRBD1 (6 bases). V was pared by 5 bases and J by 6 bases, with 20 bases between. The CDR3 covers 16 residues. Per germline, CDR1 LGHDT and CDR2 YNNKEL (reference sequence). The DNA of the CDR3 is TGTGCCAGCAGCGCACAACAGGGTACGTTAGGCAATGAGCAGTTCTTC. This sequence encodes CASSAQQGTLGNEQFF.

This clonotype has only a few counts. The chain recombines TRBV20-1 with TRBJ2-3; 7 bases line up with TRBD1. J lost 4 bases, V lost 5 bases, and 15 bases had no gene match. The CDR3 sequence is 16 residues long. Germline V gene lookup returns CDR1 DFQATT and CDR2 SNEGSKA (reference sequence). This chain's CDR3 is CSAGSWDSQGADTQYF. CDR3 nucleotide sequence: TGCAGTGCTGGGTCCTGGGACAGCCAGGGGGCAGATACGCAGTATTTT.

This clonotype was seen at least ten times. This chain links TRBV12-3 or TRBV12-4 with TRBJ2-2, with 8 bases that match TRBD1. The CDR3 loop spans 17 amino acids. V shed 4 bases, J shed 4 bases, and the junction held 11 bases outside the gene matches. The CDR3 nucleotides are TGTGCCAGCAGTTCGGTGGCAGGGGGCGTGACCACCGGGGAGCTGTTTTTT. This sequence encodes CASSSVAGGVTTGELFF.

This clonotype was seen more than once but under ten times. The CDR3 spells CASSHGQVRGNSPLHF. CDR3 in DNA: TGTGCCAGCAGCCATGGACAGGTCCGCGGGAATTCACCCCTCCACTTT. The V and J genes are TRBV3-1 and TRBJ1-6, with TRBD1 matching over 7 bases. The V segment lost 3 bases and the J segment 7 bases; nucleotides outside the gene matches: 9. CDR1 is LGHDT and CDR2 is YNNKEL in the germline V gene (reference sequence). CDR3 length: 16 amino acids.

This clonotype was counted ten times or more. The chain has TRBV2 and TRBJ1-1; D call uncertain. The V gene's germline CDR1 is SNHLY and CDR2 FYNNEI. The V gene lost 2 bases and the J gene lost 8 bases, with 12 bases spanning the gap. This CDR3 is built from 13 residues. This CDR3 reads CASSEPPDSEAFF. The CDR3 coding sequence is TGTGCCAGCAGTGAACCACCGGATTCAGAAGCTTTCTTT.

This clonotype has a handful of counts. This chain joins TRBV30 and TRBJ1-6, with a tentative D call TRBD1 (6 bases). The CDR3 spans 13 residues. Trimming took off 4 bases at V and 5 bases at J, with 9 bases between the two ends. The germline V gene encodes CDR1 GTSNPN and CDR2 SVGIG (reference sequence). The CDR3 is CAWMGGHNSPLHF. The CDR3 DNA follows: TGTGCCTGGATGGGGGGCCATAATTCACCCCTCCACTTT.

The J gene is TRBJ2-2, the V gene TRBV7-9; D call uncertain. The V end was cut by 2 bases, the J end by 7 bases, with 5 bases between. CDR3 length: 12 residues. The germline CDR1 and CDR2 sequences are SEHNR and FQNEAQ (reference sequence). The CDR3 protein is CASSLINGELFF. The CDR3 DNA sequence: TGTGCCAGCAGCTTAATTAACGGGGAGCTGTTTTTT.

This clonotype was counted at least ten times. The DNA for the CDR3 is TGTGCCAGCAGTTCAGGCACAGCTGACACCGGGGAGCTGTTTTTT. Its protein product is CASSSGTADTGELFF. This sequence joins TRBV12-3 or TRBV12-4 and TRBJ2-2; D gene ambiguous. The CDR3 consists of 15 residues. Trimming left V 4 bases short and J 3 bases short, with 12 bases between.

This clonotype was seen repeatedly, ten times or more. The DNA of the CDR3 is TGTGCCAGCAGTCTAAGGACTAGCGGGGCAACAGATACGCAGTATTTT. Encoded protein: CASSLRTSGATDTQYF. The chain carries TRBV12-3 or TRBV12-4 and TRBJ2-3, with TRBD2 identical over 12 bases. This CDR3 region has 16 residues. V was clipped by 5 bases and J by 3 bases; unmatched bases: 6.

J is TRBJ1-4 and V is TRBV19, with 8 nucleotides matching TRBD1. The CDR3 extends over 16 amino acids. With 4 bases clipped from V and 8 bases from J, the junction kept 12 bases outside the gene matches. From germline, CDR1 is LNHDA and CDR2 SQIVND (reference sequence). CDR3 loop: CASSTFKTGEDEKLFF. The CDR3 bases are TGTGCCAGTAGTACCTTTAAGACAGGGGAAGACGAAAAACTGTTTTTT.

This chain links TRBV10-1 with TRBJ2-3; a weak D match, TRBD2 (7 bases). Trimming pared 8 bases from V and 4 bases from J, leaving 13 bases between. Germline CDR1 is WNHNN and CDR2 is SYGVQD (reference sequence). This CDR3 is 13 amino acids long. In DNA, the CDR3 is TGCGCCAGCGCGAGGGGGGGCGCAGATACGCAGTATTTT. Its protein product is CASARGGADTQYF.

Many counts were recorded for this clonotype. The chain is built from TRBV7-6 and TRBJ2-7, with D perhaps being TRBD1 or TRBD2 (5 bases each). CDR1 and CDR2 (germline): SGHVS, FNYEAQ. The CDR3 runs to 14 residues. Trimming left V 10 bases short and J 6 bases short, with 22 bases between. The chain's CDR3 is CANPSGTEGSEQYF. The CDR3 coding sequence is TGTGCCAACCCCTCCGGGACCGAAGGCTCCGAGCAGTACTTC.

This clonotype has just a few counts. This chain uses TRBV27 with TRBJ1-1; TRBD1 might be the D (6 bases). The CDR3 has 14 amino acids. Per the germline V gene, CDR1 is MNHEY and CDR2 is SMNVEV (reference sequence). The ends were cut back, 2 bases at V and 4 bases at J, with 11 bases in the middle. Here the CDR3 reads CASSLQGSFTEAFF. The CDR3 DNA follows: TGTGCCAGCAGTTTACAGGGGTCTTTCACTGAAGCTTTCTTT.

J is TRBJ1-1 and V is TRBV7-3; D not certain. This CDR3 spans 13 amino acids. CDR1 SGHTA and CDR2 FQGTGA come from the germline V gene. V lost 5 bases and J lost 4, with 11 bases in between. The CDR3: CASSPHAGTEAFF. The CDR3 DNA reads as TGTGCCAGCAGCCCACACGCGGGCACTGAAGCTTTCTTT. The whole variable domain, filled in from reference TRBV7-3 and TRBJ1-1, reads GAGVSQTPSNKVTEKGKYVELRCDPISGHTALYWYRQSLGQGPEFLIYFQGTGAADDSGLPNDRFFAVRPEGSVSTLKIQRTERGDSAVYLCASSPHAGTEAFFGQGTRLTVV.

The V and J genes are TRBV7-9 and TRBJ1-5; D gene ambiguous. This CDR3 contains 15 residues. Deletions cut 1 base from V and 3 bases from J, with 10 bases between. Germline V gene sequence: CDR1 SEHNR, CDR2 FQNEAQ (reference sequence). In DNA, the CDR3 is TGTGCCAGCAGCTTAGTTATCGGAGACAATCAGCCCCAGCATTTT. Protein: CASSLVIGDNQPQHF.

This chain connects TRBV20-1 to TRBJ1-2, with D unresolved. The V and J ends lost 3 bases and 6 bases respectively, with 20 bases between them. Per the germline V gene, CDR1 is DFQATT and CDR2 is SNEGSKA (reference sequence). This CDR3 has 15 residues. The CDR3 nucleotides read TGCAGTGCTAGTAATAGTCGGGCATTGGTGGATGGCTACACCTTC. This sequence encodes CSASNSRALVDGYTF.

This CDR3 reads CASSLGPASGGFPYEQYF. As DNA, the CDR3 is TGTGCCAGCAGCTTAGGCCCGGCTAGCGGGGGGTTCCCCTACGAGCAGTACTTC. V is TRBV7-8 and J is TRBJ2-7; 11 bases are a match to TRBD2. With 1 base clipped from V and 2 bases from J, the junction kept 10 bases outside the gene matches. The germline CDR1 and CDR2 sequences are SGHVS and FQNEAQ. The CDR3 runs 18 residues. Full variable domain (remainder filled in from reference TRBV7-8 and TRBJ2-7): GAGVSQSPRYKVAKRGQDVALRCDPISGHVSLFWYQQALGQGPEFLTYFQNEAQLDKSGLPSDRFFAERPEGSVSTLKIQRTQQEDSAVYLCASSLGPASGGFPYEQYFGPGTRLTVT.

This clonotype was detected many times. The rearrangement joins TRBV2 to TRBJ2-2; 10 bases align to TRBD1. Germline trimming cut 8 bases from V and 6 bases from J; bases unmatched to any gene: 6. The CDR3 is 14 residues long. CDR1 and CDR2 from the germline V gene are SNHLY and FYNNEI. CDR3: CASDRDRGSGELFF. The CDR3 DNA reads TGTGCCAGCGACCGGGACAGGGGATCCGGGGAGCTGTTTTTT. Together with reference TRBV2 and TRBJ2-2, the CDR3 gives the full variable domain: EPEVTQTPSHQVTQMGQEVILRCVPISNHLYFYWYRQILGQKVEFLVSFYNNEISEKSEIFDDQFSVERPDGSNFTLKIRSTKLEDSAMYFCASDRDRGSGELFFGEGSRLTVL.

This clonotype appeared many times. This chain links TRBV27 with TRBJ2-7, with TRBD1 matching 8 bases. Germline CDR1 MNHEY, CDR2 SMNVEV (reference sequence). There are 14 residues in the CDR3. After removal of 2 bases from V and 6 bases from J, the junction contained 6 bases not matched to a gene. The CDR3 coding sequence is TGTGCCAGCAGTTTAATGGGACAGGTGGGCGAGCAGTACTTC. It is translated as CASSLMGQVGEQYF.